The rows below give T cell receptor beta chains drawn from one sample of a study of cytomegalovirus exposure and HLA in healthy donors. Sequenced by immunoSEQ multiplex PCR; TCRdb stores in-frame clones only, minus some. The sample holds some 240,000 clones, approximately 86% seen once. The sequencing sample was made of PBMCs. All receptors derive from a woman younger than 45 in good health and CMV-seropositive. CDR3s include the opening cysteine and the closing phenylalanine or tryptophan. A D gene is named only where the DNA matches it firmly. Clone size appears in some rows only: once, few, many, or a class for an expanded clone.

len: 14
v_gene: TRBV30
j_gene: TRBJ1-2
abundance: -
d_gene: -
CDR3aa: CAFSQGKANYGYTF
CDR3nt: TGTGCCTTTTCACAGGGCAAAGCTAACTATGGCTACACCTTC

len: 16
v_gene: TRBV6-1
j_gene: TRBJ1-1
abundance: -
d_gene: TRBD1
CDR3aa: CASSGPGQGLNTEAFF
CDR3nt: TGTGCCAGCAGTGGACCGGGACAGGGATTGAACACTGAAGCTTTCTTT

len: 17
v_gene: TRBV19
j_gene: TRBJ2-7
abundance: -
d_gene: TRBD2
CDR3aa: CASSTTPTSGGAYEQYF
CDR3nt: TGTGCCAGTAGTACAACACCGACTAGCGGGGGAGCCTACGAGCAGTACTTC

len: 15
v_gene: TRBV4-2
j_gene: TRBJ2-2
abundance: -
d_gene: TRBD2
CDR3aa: CASSSSGKNTGELFF
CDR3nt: TGTGCCAGCAGCTCTAGCGGGAAAAACACCGGGGAGCTGTTTTTT

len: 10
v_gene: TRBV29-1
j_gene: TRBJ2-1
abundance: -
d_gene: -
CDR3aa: CSIADNEQFF
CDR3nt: TGCAGCATCGCAGACAATGAGCAGTTCTTC

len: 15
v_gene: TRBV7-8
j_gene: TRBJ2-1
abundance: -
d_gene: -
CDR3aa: CASSFPSGVAYEQFF
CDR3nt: TGTGCCAGCAGCTTTCCCTCAGGGGTCGCCTATGAGCAGTTCTTC

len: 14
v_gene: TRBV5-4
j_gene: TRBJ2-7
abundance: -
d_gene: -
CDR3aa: CASSSQGGSYEQYF
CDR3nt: TGTGCCAGCAGCTCACAGGGAGGGTCCTACGAGCAGTACTTC

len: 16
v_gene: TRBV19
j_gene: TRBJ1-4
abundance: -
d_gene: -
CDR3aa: CASSILGQTKDEKLFF
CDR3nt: TGTGCCAGTAGTATCCTCGGACAGACCAAGGATGAAAAACTGTTTTTT

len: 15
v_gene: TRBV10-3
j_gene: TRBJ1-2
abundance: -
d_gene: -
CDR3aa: CAISVGGEDNYGYTF
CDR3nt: TGTGCCATCAGTGTTGGGGGGGAGGATAACTATGGCTACACCTTC

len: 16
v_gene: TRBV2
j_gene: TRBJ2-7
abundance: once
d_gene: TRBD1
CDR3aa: CASSEAQRTGAYEQYF
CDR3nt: TGTGCCAGCAGTGAAGCGCAGAGGACAGGGGCCTACGAGCAGTACTTC

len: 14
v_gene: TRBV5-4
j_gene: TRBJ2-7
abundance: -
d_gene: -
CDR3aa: CASSLDRGGSKQYF
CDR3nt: TGTGCCAGCAGCTTGGATCGAGGGGGTTCCAAGCAGTACTTC

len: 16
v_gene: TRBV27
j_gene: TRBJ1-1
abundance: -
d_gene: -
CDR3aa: CASSLGQSQMNTEAFF
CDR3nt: TGTGCCAGCAGTCTCGGACAGAGCCAGATGAACACTGAAGCTTTCTTT

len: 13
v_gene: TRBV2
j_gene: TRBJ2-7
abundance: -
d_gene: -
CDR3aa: CATTRDTPPEQYF
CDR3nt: TGTGCCACCACTAGGGACACCCCGCCCGAGCAGTACTTC

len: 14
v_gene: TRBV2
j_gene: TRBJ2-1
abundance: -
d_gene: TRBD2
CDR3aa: CASSGAGSYNEQFF
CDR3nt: TGTGCCAGCAGCGGAGCGGGAAGCTACAATGAGCAGTTCTTC

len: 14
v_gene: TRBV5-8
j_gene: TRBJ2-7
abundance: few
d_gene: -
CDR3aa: CASSRGSSLYEQYF
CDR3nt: TGTGCCAGCAGCCGGGGGAGCAGCCTCTACGAGCAGTACTTC

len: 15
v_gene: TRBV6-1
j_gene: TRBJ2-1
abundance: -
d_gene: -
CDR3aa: CASSEETGSYNEQFF
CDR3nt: TGTGCCAGCAGTGAAGAAACAGGCTCCTACAATGAGCAGTTCTTC

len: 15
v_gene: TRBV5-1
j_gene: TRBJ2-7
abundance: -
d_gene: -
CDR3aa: CASSLGGSGSYEQYF
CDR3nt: TGCGCCAGCAGCTTGGGAGGCTCTGGATCCTACGAGCAGTACTTC

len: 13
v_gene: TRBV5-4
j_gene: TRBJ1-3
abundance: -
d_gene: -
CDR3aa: CASSLAGAPTIYF
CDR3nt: TGTGCCAGCAGCTTGGCCGGAGCCCCCACCATATATTTT

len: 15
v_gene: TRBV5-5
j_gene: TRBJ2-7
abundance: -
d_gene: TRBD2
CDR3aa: CASSWETSGSYEQYF
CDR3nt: TGTGCCAGCAGCTGGGAGACTAGCGGATCCTACGAGCAGTACTTC

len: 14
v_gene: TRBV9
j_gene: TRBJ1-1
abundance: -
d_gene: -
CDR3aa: CASSVDQANTEAFF
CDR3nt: TGTGCCAGCAGCGTAGACCAAGCGAACACTGAAGCTTTCTTT

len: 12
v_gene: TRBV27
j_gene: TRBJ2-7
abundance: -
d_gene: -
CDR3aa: CASSVSGAEQYF
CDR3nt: TGTGCCAGCAGCGTATCGGGTGCCGAGCAGTACTTC

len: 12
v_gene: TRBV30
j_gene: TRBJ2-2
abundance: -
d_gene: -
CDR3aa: CASSLGTGELFF
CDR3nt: TGTGCCTCGTCGCTCGGCACCGGGGAGCTGTTTTTT

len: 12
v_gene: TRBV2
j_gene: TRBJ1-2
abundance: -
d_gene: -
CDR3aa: CASRLGAYGYTF
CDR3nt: TGTGCCAGCAGACTTGGGGCCTATGGCTACACCTTC

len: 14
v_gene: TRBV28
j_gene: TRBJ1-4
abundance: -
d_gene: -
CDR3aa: CASSFLEVPEKLFF
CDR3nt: TGTGCCAGCAGTTTCCTCGAGGTTCCCGAAAAACTGTTTTTT

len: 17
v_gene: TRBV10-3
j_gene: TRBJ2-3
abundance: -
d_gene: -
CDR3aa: CAIGGHPLVSSTDTQYF
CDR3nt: TGTGCCATCGGGGGACACCCCTTAGTTTCCAGCACAGATACGCAGTATTTT

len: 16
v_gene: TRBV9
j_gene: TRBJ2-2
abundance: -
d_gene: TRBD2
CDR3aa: CASSVGSGIYTGELFF
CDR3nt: TGTGCCAGCAGCGTAGGGAGCGGGATTTACACCGGGGAGCTGTTTTTT

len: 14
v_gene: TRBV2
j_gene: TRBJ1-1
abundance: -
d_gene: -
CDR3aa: CASRGGKMPPEAFF
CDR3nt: TGTGCCAGCAGGGGGGGGAAAATGCCCCCTGAAGCTTTCTTT

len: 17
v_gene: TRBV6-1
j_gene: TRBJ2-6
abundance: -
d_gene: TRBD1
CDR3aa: CASSDGTGFMGANVLTF
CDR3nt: TGTGCCAGCAGTGATGGGACAGGGTTTATGGGGGCCAACGTCCTGACTTTC

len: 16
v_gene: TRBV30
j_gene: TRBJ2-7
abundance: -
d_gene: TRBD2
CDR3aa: CAWDPVRSGISYEQYF
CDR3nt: TGTGCCTGGGACCCTGTGCGTAGCGGGATTTCCTACGAGCAGTACTTC

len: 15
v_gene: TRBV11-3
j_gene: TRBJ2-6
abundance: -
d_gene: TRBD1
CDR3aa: CASSPWQGEANVLTF
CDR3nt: TGTGCCAGCAGCCCCTGGCAGGGGGAAGCCAACGTCCTGACTTTC

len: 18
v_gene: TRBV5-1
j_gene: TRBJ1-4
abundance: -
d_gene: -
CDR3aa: CASSYAPGRSGVGEKLFF
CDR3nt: TGCGCCAGCAGCTACGCACCCGGACGTTCCGGGGTGGGAGAAAAACTGTTTTTT

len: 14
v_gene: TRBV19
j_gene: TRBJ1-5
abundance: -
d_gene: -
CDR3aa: CASSGGLSNQPQHF
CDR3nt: TGTGCCAGTAGTGGGGGCTTGAGCAATCAGCCCCAGCATTTT